This T cell receptor (beta chain) was identified during a study of blood T cells in healthy people across ages. This CDR3 region has 16 residues. From germline, CDR1 is SGHNT and CDR2 YYREEE (reference sequence). V was clipped by 4 bases and J by 3 bases; unmatched bases: 10. Sample-barcoded 5' priming and a J-beta primer mix drove a second PCR of roughly 7 to 11 cycles. Each CDR3 protein gets one entry after TCRdb re-called the 5' RACE reads with MiXCR. The data show roughly 560,000 distinct CDR3 sequences, around 24% seen once. This sample was shared with a second study, whose subject was T cells of mothers and their children.

Material: blood. The clonotype was recovered from a boy younger than 18 in good health. The chain couples TRBV5-4 to TRBJ2-1, with 7 positions matching TRBD2. CDR3 DNA sequence: TGTGCCAGCAGCGAGCTAGCGGACGCATACTACAATGAGCAGTTCTTC. It yields the protein CASSELADAYYNEQFF.